The 8 T cell receptor beta chains given below trace back to one sample, sequenced in a study of blood T cell repertoires in COVID-19. The assay was immunoSEQ multiplex PCR, and TCRdb's table has in-frame clones only and misses some. This sample has nearly 200,000 clones, with 70% to 90% found just once. Sequenced: peripheral blood. These receptors were taken from a woman aged 40 to 49 who had recovered from COVID-19.

The J gene is TRBJ2-3, the V gene TRBV3-1 (or the pseudogene TRBV3-2); 13 nucleotides agree with TRBD2. The CDR3 is 16 amino acids. V was clipped by 4 bases and J by 3 bases; unmatched bases: 4. Germline lookup yields CDR1 LGHDT and CDR2 YNNKEL (reference sequence). The CDR3 sequence is CASSPPTSGRTDTQYF. The CDR3 nucleotides are TGTGCCAGCAGCCCTCCGACTAGCGGGAGGACAGATACGCAGTATTTT.

The rearrangement joins TRBV27 to TRBJ2-5; 13 bases agree with TRBD2. The germline gives CDR1 MNHEY, CDR2 SMNVEV (reference sequence). The CDR3 extends over 15 amino acids. V lost 4 bases, J lost 7 bases, and 6 bases stayed unmatched. DNA of the CDR3: TGTGCCAGCAGTTCTGGGACTAGCGGGAAAGGGACCCAGTACTTC. Residues: CASSSGTSGKGTQYF.

The V and J genes are TRBV30 and TRBJ2-7; 12 bases line up with TRBD2. The length of the CDR3 is 14 residues. Germline V gene sequence: CDR1 GTSNPN, CDR2 SVGIG (reference sequence). Trimming took 4 bases from V and 7 from J; bases not matched to a gene: 8. Here the CDR3 reads CAWNLAGGPGEQYF. For the CDR3, the DNA is TGTGCCTGGAATCTAGCGGGAGGGCCGGGAGAGCAGTACTTC.

The chain has TRBV27 and TRBJ2-7, with D perhaps TRBD1 (5 bases). Germline CDR1 and CDR2: MNHEY and SMNVEV (reference sequence). Trimming removed 7 bases from V and 3 bases from J, with 13 bases in between. The CDR3 sequence is 13 residues long. The CDR3, as DNA: TGTGCCAGCACAGTGGGCCAGGGCTACGAGCAGTACTTC. It codes for CASTVGQGYEQYF.

On this clone itself: The junction differs from germline at one of its ends, possibly a read error. This rearrangement joins TRBV30 to TRBJ1-2; no definite D call. The CDR3 contains 13 residues. Per the germline V gene, CDR1 is GTSNPN and CDR2 is SVGIG (reference sequence). The CDR3: CAWSSTGRGIRFF. The CDR3 DNA follows: TGTGCCTGGAGTTCTACGGGCCGGGGAATTCGTTTCTTC.

The rearrangement links TRBV18 to TRBJ1-5; D uncertain. The CDR3 covers 14 residues. From germline, CDR1 is KGHSH and CDR2 LQKENI. Trimming left V 2 bases short and J 4 bases short, with 9 bases between. The CDR3 DNA reads TGTGCCAGCTCACCATCGCAGGCGAATCAGCCCCAGCATTTT. Translated, it gives CASSPSQANQPQHF. The entire variable domain, with the rest obtained from reference TRBV18 and TRBJ1-5, is as follows: NAGVMQNPRHLVRRRGQEARLRCSPMKGHSHVYWYRQLPEEGLKFMVYLQKENIIDESGMPKERFSAEFPKEGPSILRIQQVVRGDSAAYFCASSPSQANQPQHFGDGTRLSIL.

J is TRBJ1-1 and V is TRBV5-1; TRBD1 matches 10 bases. The CDR3 extends over 15 amino acids. V lost 0 bases, J lost 4 bases, and 3 bases stayed unmatched. Germline-derived CDR1 and CDR2 are SGHRS and YFSETQ. The CDR3 reads CASSLEGQGSTEAFF. CDR3 DNA: TGCGCCAGCAGCTTGGAGGGACAGGGGAGCACTGAAGCTTTCTTT. Complete variable domain (other parts from reference TRBV5-1 and TRBJ1-1): KAGVTQTPRYLIKTRGQQVTLSCSPISGHRSVSWYQQTPGQGLQFLFEYFSETQRNKGNFPGRFSGRQFSNSRSEMNVSTLELGDSALYLCASSLEGQGSTEAFFGQGTRLTVV.

This clone showed up just once. The V call is TRBV15, the J call TRBJ2-3, with D perhaps TRBD1 (6 bases). V lost 4 bases to trimming and J lost 4 bases, with 18 bases between them. The CDR3 runs 16 residues. Germline V CDR1 and CDR2: LNHNV, YYDKDF (reference sequence). The CDR3 sequence: CATSTRATGVSDTQYF. The CDR3, as DNA: TGTGCCACCAGCACCCGGGCGACAGGAGTTTCAGATACGCAGTATTTT.